The 9 T cell receptor beta chains presented below share a single source sample, sequenced in a study of T cell responses to AZD1222 COVID-19 vaccine. Measured with immunoSEQ multiplex PCR; TCRdb has only the in-frame clones, and not every one. The profile shows tens of thousands of clones, 70% to 90% of them singletons. The sample here was peripheral blood, taken on day 0 of AZD1222 vaccination. The receptors stem from an adult in good health.

This clone was seen once. V is TRBV6-5 and J is TRBJ1-2, with TRBD1 identical over 8 bases. The CDR3 contains 15 residues. J gave up 5 bases and V 2 bases, and 7 bases lay outside the gene matches. The germline V gene encodes CDR1 MNHEY and CDR2 SVGAGI. The CDR3, as DNA: TGTGCCAGCAGTTACGATCAGGGGGCTAGGTATGGCTACACCTTC. Its protein is CASSYDQGARYGYTF.

This chain connects TRBV2 to TRBJ1-2, with a possible D match to TRBD1 (5 bases). Trimming shortened V by 4 bases and J by 6 bases, and 9 bases separated the two germline ends. Germline CDR1 is SNHLY and CDR2 is FYNNEI. The CDR3 loop spans 12 amino acids. Here the CDR3 reads CASSGREHGYTF. In nucleotides, the CDR3 is TGTGCCAGCAGTGGCAGGGAGCATGGCTACACCTTC.

This clone was observed a handful of times. The rearrangement uses TRBV5-1 and TRBJ1-2; D is perhaps TRBD1 (5 bases). Trimming left V 4 bases short and J 4 bases short, with 14 bases between. The length of the CDR3 is 14 residues. Germline V gives CDR1 SGHRS, CDR2 YFSETQ. DNA for the CDR3: TGCGCCAGCAGCGGGGGTTCGGAAGGCTATGGCTACACCTTC. Its protein is CASSGGSEGYGYTF.

This sequence joins TRBV12-3 or TRBV12-4 and TRBJ1-1; no clear D gene. V gave up 3 bases and J gave up 7 bases, with 6 bases separating them. This CDR3 is 11 amino acids long. Written as DNA, the CDR3 is TGTGCCAGCAGTTTTTTGAGTGAAGCTTTCTTT. It codes for CASSFLSEAFF.

J is TRBJ1-3 and V is TRBV7-9, with 9 bases fitting TRBD1. The CDR3 consists of 15 residues. Trimming took 5 bases from V and 1 from J; bases not matched to a gene: 3. CDR1 is SEHNR and CDR2 is FQNEAQ in the germline V gene (reference sequence). CDR3 amino acids: CASSPDRGSGNTIYF. The CDR3 DNA follows: TGTGCCAGCAGCCCAGACAGGGGGTCTGGAAACACCATATATTTT.

The rearrangement links TRBV14 to TRBJ1-2; D remains ambiguous. The CDR3 loop spans 15 amino acids. The germline V gene has CDR1 SGHDN and CDR2 FVKESK. V lost 1 base, J lost 3 bases, and 12 bases lay in between. The CDR3 spells CASSQGRSTYYGYTF. The CDR3 DNA is TGTGCCAGCAGCCAAGGCCGGTCCACGTACTATGGCTACACCTTC.

The chain is built from TRBV6-6 and TRBJ2-1, with TRBD1 identical over 10 bases. V lost 6 bases, J lost 3 bases, and 2 bases stayed unmatched. Germline V lookup: CDR1 MNHNY, CDR2 SVGAGI (reference sequence). The CDR3 has 14 amino acids. The CDR3 spells CASSRTGGYNEQFF. DNA for the CDR3: TGTGCCAGCAGCCGGACAGGGGGCTACAATGAGCAGTTCTTC.

The chain uses TRBV30 and TRBJ1-6, with D uncertain. This CDR3 is built from 16 residues. Per the germline V gene, CDR1 is GTSNPN and CDR2 is SVGIG (reference sequence). Between the trimmed V and J ends, which lost 7 bases and 0 bases, there was a span of 16 bases. CDR3 residues: CAFFPSASSYNSPLHF. The CDR3 DNA reads as TGTGCCTTTTTCCCCTCGGCGAGCTCCTATAATTCACCCCTCCACTTT.

V usage is TRBV6-5 and J usage is TRBJ1-2; the D is unclear. This CDR3 region has 13 residues. V dropped 0 bases and J dropped 8 bases, with 10 bases sitting between them. The germline V gene has CDR1 MNHEY and CDR2 SVGAGI. The CDR3 region has the DNA TGTGCCAGCAGTTACTCGAGATCTGACGGCTACACCTTC. It translates to CASSYSRSDGYTF.